The clone carrying this TCR beta chain was seen once. Its antigen is still unknown. CDR3 length: 14 residues. V was trimmed by 1 base and J by 1 base, leaving 7 bases between them. CDR1 and CDR2 from the germline V gene are MNHEY and SVGEGT. These data come from a study of T cell responses to AZD1222 COVID-19 vaccine. Study results and limitations: Most donors were white British and more were female, and clonal diversity was possibly underestimated.

Clones were sequenced by immunoSEQ multiplex PCR, and TCRdb holds only the in-frame ones, with some missing. This sample has approximately 80,000 clones; approximately 83% occur once, and the top ten carry around 10%. This chain joins TRBV6-2 or TRBV6-3 and TRBJ1-1; D unresolved. The sequence came from an adult who received the AZD1222 COVID-19 vaccine. This specimen consisted of peripheral blood, obtained 28 days after the second AZD1222 dose. The CDR3 coding sequence is TGTGCCAGCAGTTACTTGGATAGGAACACTGAAGCTTTCTTT. Encoded protein: CASSYLDRNTEAFF.